Following are 29 T cell receptor beta chains from one sample sequenced in a study of molecular identifiers for immune sequencing clone quantification (dated 2018 in TCRdb). The library was produced with PCR. TCRdb names NextSeq 500 as the instrument used. TCRdb cleaned the public reads at Q25 with fastp, built clones with MiXCR and kept in-frame beta chains. Rows merge per CDR3 protein into single entries with the most common DNA and genes. The sample table lists under 800,000 distinct CDR3 sequences, approximately 24% of them with a count of one. Approximately 0.75% of the sample is taken by the ten largest. The sample was naive CD8+ T cells from blood, with Jurkat cell RNA spiked in. According to the study, the label for this sample's cell subset or site signals: FACS-sorted CD8+CD4-CCR7+CD45RA+ naive T cells. Receptors originate from a human donor in good health. Some libraries in this study had Jurkat cell RNA spiked in.

V usage is TRBV24-1 and J usage is TRBJ1-1; no clear D gene. Trimming shortened V by 6 bases and J by 6 bases, and 13 bases separated the two germline ends. CDR3 length: 13 residues. The V gene's germline CDR1 is KGHDR and CDR2 SFDVKD. CDR3 sequence: CATSPGPGAEAFF. The DNA of the CDR3 is TGTGCCACCAGTCCCGGACCCGGGGCTGAAGCTTTCTTT.

On this clonotype: With a much larger clone just one base away, this may be a read error. V is TRBV7-9 and J is TRBJ2-5; D assignment may be TRBD1 or TRBD2 (6 bases each). The V and J ends lost 2 bases and 13 bases respectively, with 20 bases between them. The CDR3 length is 14 residues. Germline loops: CDR1 SEHNR, CDR2 FQNEAQ (reference sequence). CDR3 in DNA: TGTGCCAGCAGCTTACGATCATCCCCGGGGGCCCGGTACTTC. Encoded protein: CASSLRSSPGARYF.

V and J are TRBV27 and TRBJ1-5; weak D call: TRBD1 (6 bases). The CDR3 loop spans 15 amino acids. Germline CDR1 reads MNHEY; CDR2 reads SMNVEV (reference sequence). V was shortened by 2 bases and J by 2 bases, with 10 bases between the two germline ends. The DNA of the CDR3 is TGTGCCAGCAGTTTAAGGGGGAATGGCAATCAGCCCCAGCATTTT. As protein: CASSLRGNGNQPQHF.

The chain carries TRBV6-2 or TRBV6-3 and TRBJ1-5; unclear D gene. The CDR3 consists of 12 residues. Trimming cost V 0 bases and J 6 bases, with 3 bases left between them. Germline-derived CDR1 and CDR2 are MNHEY and SVGEGT. The CDR3 DNA follows: TGTGCCAGCAGTTACTCCATTCAGCCCCAGCATTTT. Protein: CASSYSIQPQHF.

The genes are TRBV27 and TRBJ2-7; the D gene could be TRBD1 or TRBD2 (6 bases each). Germline V gene data show CDR1 as MNHEY and CDR2 as SMNVEV (reference sequence). The CDR3 totals 13 residues. The ends were cut back, 11 bases at V and 3 bases at J, with 17 bases in the middle. The CDR3 region is CAAGHPEGYEQYF. The CDR3 bases are TGTGCCGCGGGACACCCTGAAGGCTACGAGCAGTACTTC.

There are many counts of this clonotype. This chain joins TRBV29-1 and TRBJ2-7, with a tentative D call TRBD2 (6 bases). V lost 4 bases, J lost 5 bases, and 15 bases lay in between. Germline CDR1 and CDR2: SQVTM and ANQGSEA. CDR3 length: 13 amino acids. The DNA of the CDR3 is TGCAGCGTTGTCGGGGGAGTTAGCGACGAGCAGTACTTC. It translates to CSVVGGVSDEQYF.

This clonotype was counted many times. The chain combines TRBV7-9 with TRBJ2-2, with a tentative D call TRBD1 (6 bases). This CDR3 has 18 residues. Trimming pared 5 bases from V and 1 base from J, leaving 20 bases between. The germline gives CDR1 SEHNR, CDR2 FQNEAQ (reference sequence). CDR3 coding DNA: TGTGCCAGCAGCCCACCCTGGGACATCCTAAGGAACACCGGGGAGCTGTTTTTT. Amino acids: CASSPPWDILRNTGELFF. Complete variable domain (other parts from reference TRBV7-9 and TRBJ2-2): DTGVSQNPRHKITKRGQNVTFRCDPISEHNRLYWYRQTLGQGPEFLTYFQNEAQLEKSRLLSDRFSAERPKGSFSTLEIQRTEQGDSAMYLCASSPPWDILRNTGELFFGEGSRLTVL.

This clonotype occurred many times. This chain uses TRBV7-8 with TRBJ2-3, with unresolved D. Germline lookup yields CDR1 SGHVS and CDR2 FQNEAQ. V was trimmed by 1 base and J by 12 bases, leaving 11 bases between them. The CDR3 has 12 residues. CDR3 loop: CASSLEGLHQYF. For the CDR3, the DNA is TGTGCCAGCAGCTTAGAAGGGCTTCACCAGTATTTT.

Concerning this clonotype: An end of the junction differs from the germline gene, which may be a read error. V is TRBV27 and J is TRBJ2-1; TRBD2 matches 10 bases. The CDR3 has 16 amino acids. CDR1 is MNHEY and CDR2 is SMNVEV in the germline V gene (reference sequence). The CDR3 nucleotides read TGTGCCAGCAGTTGGTTAGCGGGAGGCTCCTACAATGAGCAGATCTTC. Protein product: CASSWLAGGSYNEQIF.

Remarks on this clonotype: This could be a read error, since a much larger clone is one nucleotide away. The rearrangement links TRBV4-1 to TRBJ1-5, with 7 bases matching TRBD1. CDR3 size: 14 residues. From germline, CDR1 is MGHRA and CDR2 YSYEKL. CDR3 amino acids: CASSDRQGNKPQHF. As DNA, the CDR3 is TGCGCCAGCAGCGATCGACAGGGCAATAAGCCCCAGCATTTT.

The genes are TRBV6-2 or TRBV6-3 and TRBJ2-7, with D perhaps TRBD1 (6 bases). The germline CDR1 and CDR2 sequences are MNHEY and SVGEGT. V lost 7 bases and J lost 5, with 12 bases in between. The CDR3 is 12 amino acids. In nucleotides, the CDR3 is TGTGCCAGCAACCCGACAGGAAACGAGCAGTACTTC. Translation: CASNPTGNEQYF.

The chain recombines TRBV15 with TRBJ1-1, with unresolved D. Germline lookup yields CDR1 LNHNV and CDR2 YYDKDF (reference sequence). Trimming stripped 6 bases from V and 2 bases from J, with 10 bases between. The CDR3 loop spans 13 amino acids. The CDR3 DNA reads as TGTGCCACCAGGGACTTCGATAACACTGAAGCTTTCTTT. It is translated as CATRDFDNTEAFF.

A note on this clonotype: This could be a read error, since a much larger clone is one nucleotide away. The chain has TRBV29-1 and TRBJ1-6; D unresolved. This CDR3 spans 15 amino acids. Germline V gene lookup returns CDR1 SQVTM and CDR2 ANQGSEA. The CDR3, as DNA: TGCAGCGCTGAAGGAAAGGGAGGCTATAATTCACCCCTCCACTTT. This gives the protein CSAEGKGGYNSPLHF.

This clonotype was counted many times. The V gene is TRBV29-1, the J gene TRBJ2-7; D possibly corresponds to TRBD1 (5 bases). This CDR3 has 13 amino acids. Trimming left V 6 bases short and J 4 bases short, with 16 bases between. The germline gives CDR1 SQVTM, CDR2 ANQGSEA. CDR3 amino acids: CSVTGPGDYEQYF. CDR3 sequence (DNA): TGCAGCGTCACAGGCCCCGGCGATTACGAGCAGTACTTC.

This clonotype came up many times. V gene TRBV4-1 combines with J gene TRBJ2-7; 8 bases agree with TRBD1. The CDR3 consists of 13 residues. The V gene's germline CDR1 is MGHRA and CDR2 YSYEKL. Unmatched junction bases numbered 2, after V lost 2 bases and J lost 5 bases. The CDR3 reads CASSQLQGDEQYF. In DNA, the CDR3 is TGCGCCAGCAGCCAACTACAGGGGGACGAGCAGTACTTC.

This clonotype showed up many times. For the CDR3, the DNA is TGCGCCAGCAGCCAAAGAGCCACCGCGGGGACAGGGGAGTACGAGCAGTACTTC. This sequence encodes CASSQRATAGTGEYEQYF. The chain uses TRBV4-1 and TRBJ2-7; 10 bases map to TRBD1. V shed 2 bases, J shed 4 bases, and the junction held 14 bases outside the gene matches. The CDR3 runs to 18 residues. Germline values: CDR1 MGHRA, CDR2 YSYEKL.

The rearrangement links TRBV4-1 to TRBJ2-1; 9 nucleotides align to TRBD2. Germline V gene lookup returns CDR1 MGHRA and CDR2 YSYEKL. This CDR3 region has 16 residues. The trim removed 2 bases at V and 4 bases at J, leaving 6 bases unmatched. For the CDR3, the DNA is TGCGCCAGCAGCCAAACTACGGGACTAGCATACAATGAGCAGTTCTTC. It translates to CASSQTTGLAYNEQFF.

In this sample, this clonotype turned up many times. The rearrangement joins TRBV13 to TRBJ2-3, with D possibly matching TRBD1 (6 bases). Germline loops: CDR1 PRHDT, CDR2 FYEKMQ (reference sequence). The V and J ends lost 0 bases and 0 bases respectively, with 13 bases between them. The CDR3 has 17 residues. For the CDR3, the DNA is TGTGCCAGCAGCTTAGGCTTAGGGGGAAAAAGCACAGATACGCAGTATTTT. Translation: CASSLGLGGKSTDTQYF. Full variable domain (outside the CDR3, taken from reference TRBV13 and TRBJ2-3): AAGVIQSPRHLIKEKRETATLKCYPIPRHDTVYWYQQGPGQDPQFLISFYEKMQSDKGSIPDRFSAQQFSDYHSELNMSSLELGDSALYFCASSLGLGGKSTDTQYFGPGTRLTVL.

The V and J genes are TRBV6-5 and TRBJ2-5, with a weak D call TRBD1 (5 bases). Germline V gene lookup returns CDR1 MNHEY and CDR2 SVGAGI. The V gene lost 6 bases and the J gene lost 4 bases, with 15 bases spanning the gap. This CDR3 contains 14 residues. CDR3 sequence reads: CASSLRVWGETQYF. The CDR3 DNA reads TGTGCCAGCAGCCTCAGGGTCTGGGGAGAGACCCAGTACTTC.

This clonotype has more than one count but fewer than ten. The chain employs TRBV5-4 and TRBJ2-2; perhaps D is TRBD1 or TRBD2 (5 bases each). V lost 4 bases and J 7 bases, leaving 20 bases between the germline ends. Germline values: CDR1 SGHNT, CDR2 YYREEE (reference sequence). The length of the CDR3 is 16 residues. CDR3 coding DNA: TGTGCCAGCAGCCTGGACGTAGGGACCTCGATCGGGGAGCTGTTTTTT. Its protein is CASSLDVGTSIGELFF.

This clonotype occurred many times. J is TRBJ2-2 and V is TRBV4-3, with no clear D. Germline V gene sequence: CDR1 LGHNA, CDR2 YSLEER. The V end lost 0 bases, the J end lost 5 bases, and 16 bases lay between the germline ends. CDR3 length equals 17 residues. The DNA for the CDR3 is TGCGCCAGCAGCCAAGATCCAGCCGGGCCCCAGACCGGGGAGCTGTTTTTT. Translation gives CASSQDPAGPQTGELFF.

This clonotype was counted only a few times. A clone one base away is much larger, so this may be a read error. The chain uses TRBV5-1 and TRBJ1-1, with D maybe TRBD1 (6 bases). The CDR3 is 12 amino acids. V lost 5 bases and J 4 bases, leaving 9 bases between the germline ends. Looked up from germline, CDR1 is SGHRS and CDR2 is YFSETQ. CDR3 sequence reads: CASRQGITEAFF. CDR3 sequence (DNA): TGCGCCAGCAGACAGGGCATCACTGAAGCTTTCTTT.

The J gene is TRBJ2-3, the V gene TRBV6-5; the D is unclear. The CDR3 consists of 14 residues. V was trimmed by 1 base and J by 2 bases, leaving 7 bases between them. Germline V gene data show CDR1 as MNHEY and CDR2 as SVGAGI. CDR3 sequence: CASSYLRTTDTQYF. CDR3 sequence (DNA): TGTGCCAGCAGTTACTTGCGCACCACAGATACGCAGTATTTT.

This clonotype was seen ten or more times. The chain recombines TRBV6-5 with TRBJ2-3; a weak D match, TRBD2 (6 bases). This CDR3 contains 14 residues. V was pared by 2 bases and J by 2 bases, with 8 bases between. Per germline, CDR1 MNHEY and CDR2 SVGAGI. The CDR3: CASSYSGSTDTQYF. The CDR3 nucleotides are TGTGCCAGCAGTTACAGCGGGTCCACAGATACGCAGTATTTT.

About this clonotype itself: One end of the junction varies from germline; a read error may be responsible. The chain combines TRBV11-2 with TRBJ1-1; possibly TRBD1 for D (5 bases). CDR1 SGHAT and CDR2 FQNNGV come from the germline V gene. The CDR3 covers 14 residues. The CDR3 region is CAGSLWMGDTEAFF. The DNA of the CDR3 is TGTGCCGGCAGCTTATGGATGGGGGACACTGAAGCTTTCTTT.

The chain uses TRBV5-1 and TRBJ2-1; D not resolved. The J call could be wrong; TRBJ2-7 is a better fit for the DNA end. The CDR3 consists of 15 residues. From germline, CDR1 is SGHRS and CDR2 YFSETQ. For the CDR3, the DNA is TGCGCCAGCAGCTGGAACAAAGGTATAATGGATGAGCAGTACTTC. It codes for CASSWNKGIMDEQYF.

This chain's CDR3 is CATTTGFNSPLHF. In nucleotides, the CDR3 is TGTGCCACCACGACAGGGTTTAATTCACCCCTCCACTTT. This chain uses TRBV19 with TRBJ1-6, with 7 bases identical to TRBD1. V gave up 10 bases and J gave up 6 bases; unmatched junction bases: 6. Germline loops: CDR1 LNHDA, CDR2 SQIVND (reference sequence). The CDR3 has 13 amino acids.

The table lists this clonotype with a few counts. V usage is TRBV7-9 and J usage is TRBJ2-5; 12 bases fit TRBD2. This CDR3 is built from 20 residues. CDR1 is SEHNR and CDR2 is FQNEAQ in the germline V gene (reference sequence). V shed 4 bases, J shed 7 bases, and the junction held 22 bases outside the gene matches. This chain's CDR3 is CASSSPQLAGGPPVTRTQYF. For the CDR3, the DNA is TGTGCCAGCAGCTCACCGCAACTAGCGGGGGGCCCCCCGGTGACCAGGACCCAGTACTTC.

A word on this clonotype: Its ends do not fully match the called genes, so a read error is possible. The chain joins TRBV6-5 to TRBJ1-1; no clear D gene. The CDR3 consists of 13 residues. Germline V gives CDR1 MNHEY, CDR2 SVGAGI. CDR3 residues: CASSYLRNTGAFF. CDR3 nucleotide sequence: TGTGCCAGCAGTTACCTGAGGAACACTGGAGCTTTCTTT.